The 3 T cell receptor beta chains in this list originate from one sample, sequenced in a study of shared clonotypes between healthy human individuals. Repertoires were generated with immunoSEQ multiplex PCR, while TCRdb's copy carries only in-frame clones and drops some. The table includes 2 million to 2.5 million clones, nearly 97% detected once. What was sequenced was naive CD4+ T cells sorted from blood. Subset defined: CD45RA+ positively selected. These TCRs come from a man aged 18 to 29 in good health.

In its sample, this clone was seen once. The genes are TRBV7-8 and TRBJ2-7; 14 bases match TRBD2. The germline CDR1 and CDR2 sequences are SGHVS and FQNEAQ. This CDR3 is built from 18 residues. V shed 1 base and J 4 bases; nucleotides not matched to a gene: 9. This chain's CDR3 is CASSLGTGTSGGDYEQYF. In DNA, the CDR3 is TGTGCCAGCAGCTTAGGGACCGGGACTAGCGGGGGTGATTACGAGCAGTACTTC.

This clone was seen only once. The rearrangement links TRBV5-4 to TRBJ2-5; possible D gene TRBD1, 6 bases. Germline values: CDR1 SGHNT, CDR2 YYREEE (reference sequence). Between the trimmed V and J ends, which lost 3 bases and 1 base, there was a span of 10 bases. The CDR3 runs to 14 residues. The chain's CDR3 is CASSSGHFQETQYF. CDR3 bases: TGTGCCAGCAGCTCGGGACACTTCCAAGAGACCCAGTACTTC.

Remarks on this clone: Other DNA sequences in the sample encode the same CDR3. The rearrangement uses TRBV5-1 and TRBJ2-5; the D gene is possibly TRBD1 (5 bases). V lost 4 bases and J lost 4, with 8 bases in between. Germline V gene sequence: CDR1 SGHRS, CDR2 YFSETQ. This CDR3 contains 12 residues. Written as DNA, the CDR3 is TGCGCCAGCAGCCCAGGGTTAGAGACCCAGTACTTC. It specifies CASSPGLETQYF.